A selection of T cell receptor beta chains follows, all from one sample in a study of beta chain features in type 1 diabetes. Clones were sequenced by immunoSEQ multiplex PCR, and TCRdb holds only the in-frame ones, with some missing. The table records 150,000 to 170,000 clones, about 8.1% of them present only once. Sequences were obtained from central memory CD4+ T cells from blood. These receptors came from a man aged 18-30 years in good health. Each CDR3 is given with its conserved first and last residue. Fields, in order: D gene, clone size, V gene, J gene, CDR3 DNA, CDR3 protein. The D gene is left open where the match is weak. Some rows have no size entry. The others give once, few or many, or a class for an expanded clone.

.,few,TRBV19,TRBJ2-7,TGTGCCAGTAGTAAGCAGGGTGCCTACGAGCAGTACTTC,CASSKQGAYEQYF
.,few,TRBV5-1,TRBJ2-7,TGCGCCAGCAGCCCGGACGGGGTTCGGGCCTACGAGCAGTACTTC,CASSPDGVRAYEQYF
.,many,TRBV5-1,TRBJ1-5,TGCGCCAGCAGCTTGGACGGGGAGGACAATCAGCCCCAGCATTTT,CASSLDGEDNQPQHF
.,many,TRBV28,TRBJ1-1,TGTGCCAGCAGTTACTGGGGGCCTCGGGACACTGAAGCTTTCTTT,CASSYWGPRDTEAFF
.,few,TRBV28,TRBJ2-1,TGTGCCACCATCGGCGGCTCTTACAATGAGCAGTTCTTC,CATIGGSYNEQFF
.,few,TRBV28,TRBJ1-5,TGTGCCAGCAGTTTAGGTCAGGCCCCGGATCAGCCCCAGCATTTT,CASSLGQAPDQPQHF
.,.,TRBV7-3,TRBJ1-4,TGTGCCAGCAGCTTAAGGGGCCCCGGGACGGGGGGTGAAAAACTGTTTTTT,CASSLRGPGTGGEKLFF
TRBD2,.,TRBV7-6,TRBJ2-3,TGTGCCAGCAGTTCTCTCGGGACTAGTGGCCCAGATACGCAGTATTTT,CASSSLGTSGPDTQYF
.,few,TRBV5-1,TRBJ1-5,TGCGCCAGCAGCTTGCAAGGGGGTGGCAATCAGCCCCAGCATTTT,CASSLQGGGNQPQHF
.,few,TRBV7-3,TRBJ2-1,TGTGCCAGCAGAGGGGGGGGGCACGCTGAGCAGTTCTTC,CASRGGGHAEQFF
.,.,TRBV11-2,TRBJ1-2,TGTGCCAGCAGCGCCGGGATAAACTATGGCTACACCTTC,CASSAGINYGYTF
TRBD1,.,TRBV25-1,TRBJ2-2,TGTGCCTCCAGGGGGCCCAACACCGGGGAGCTGTTTTTT,CASRGPNTGELFF
TRBD2,.,TRBV30,TRBJ2-7,TGTGCCTGGAGTGTGCTAGCGGGGGGTAAATACGAGCAGTACTTC,CAWSVLAGGKYEQYF
.,few,TRBV7-2,TRBJ1-2,TGTGCCAGCAGCCTTACACGGGATGGCTACACCTTC,CASSLTRDGYTF
.,many,TRBV13,TRBJ1-1,TGTGCCAGCAGACTCACAGGGAACACTGAAGCTTTCTTT,CASRLTGNTEAFF
.,.,TRBV28,TRBJ1-5,TGTGCCAGCAGTTTAAGGGGGAGTGGGAGGGATCAGCCCCAGCATTTT,CASSLRGSGRDQPQHF
TRBD2,.,TRBV9,TRBJ2-3,TGTGCCAGCGGGGGACTAGCGGGGGGCACAGATACGCAGTATTTT,CASGGLAGGTDTQYF
.,.,TRBV7-2,TRBJ1-2,TGTGCCAGCAGGTCATTGGGGGCAGATGGCTACACCTTC,CASRSLGADGYTF